A single sample is the source of the 32 T cell receptor beta chains below, sequenced in a study of OX40 agonist ivuxolimab in advanced cancers. This table comes from immunoSEQ multiplex PCR, and its TCRdb copy is limited to in-frame clones, with some not included. The repertoire holds 98,000 or so clones, with 75% to 90% as singletons. The sample here was CD4+ or CD8+ T cells sorted from blood, taken in a trial of the OX40 agonist ivuxolimab. All receptors derive from an adult with an advanced solid tumor such as melanoma, head and neck, liver or kidney cancer.

The chain has TRBV19 and TRBJ2-7, with TRBD2 identical over 12 bases. Germline CDR1 reads LNHDA; CDR2 reads SQIVND (reference sequence). The CDR3 is 14 amino acids. The V and J ends lost 1 base and 6 bases, in that order; junction bases with no gene match: 1. CDR3 nucleotide sequence: TGTGCCAGTAGTATAGGGACTAGCGGGACCGAGCAGTACTTC. It specifies CASSIGTSGTEQYF.

The J gene is TRBJ2-4, the V gene TRBV6-6; TRBD1 matches 8 bases. Germline V gives CDR1 MNHNY, CDR2 SVGAGI (reference sequence). This CDR3 region has 16 residues. Trimming removed 0 bases from V and 5 bases from J; junction bases left unmatched: 6. Written as DNA, the CDR3 is TGTGCCAGCAGTTACTCGGCAGGGGGCAGACAAAACATTCAGTACTTC. It is translated as CASSYSAGGRQNIQYF.

The chain combines TRBV11-1 with TRBJ1-2; 7 bases map to TRBD1. Germline V gene lookup returns CDR1 SGHAT and CDR2 FQDESV (reference sequence). CDR3 size: 13 residues. V lost 5 bases and J lost 6; bases outside the gene matches: 6. The CDR3 DNA sequence: TGTGCCAGCAGCCTCACAGGGGACGATGGCTACACCTTC. Translating gives CASSLTGDDGYTF.

V usage is TRBV5-1 and J usage is TRBJ1-6; D uncertain. CDR1 is SGHRS and CDR2 is YFSETQ in the germline V gene. Between the trimmed V and J ends, which lost 7 bases and 0 bases, there was a span of 14 bases. CDR3 size: 16 residues. The CDR3 loop is CASSSSMASYNSPLHF. The DNA for the CDR3 is TGCGCCAGCTCCTCCTCCATGGCCTCCTATAATTCACCCCTCCACTTT.

The gene calls are TRBV6-5 and TRBJ2-5; D may be TRBD1 (5 bases). V was clipped by 0 bases and J by 2 bases, with 10 bases between them. CDR3 length: 15 amino acids. Germline V lookup: CDR1 MNHEY, CDR2 SVGAGI. In DNA, the CDR3 is TGTGCCAGCAGTTACTCGAGACAGAGGCAAGAGACCCAGTACTTC. As protein: CASSYSRQRQETQYF.

This chain connects TRBV4-3 to TRBJ2-2; no definite D call. Trimming removed 2 bases from V and 2 bases from J, with 12 bases in between. The CDR3 contains 16 residues. Germline V CDR1 and CDR2: LGHNA, YSLEER. The CDR3 DNA reads TGCGCCAGCAGCCAACAGGTCGTACGTAACACCGGGGAGCTGTTTTTT. It encodes CASSQQVVRNTGELFF.

The genes are TRBV28 and TRBJ2-3, with D possibly matching TRBD1 (6 bases). CDR3 length equals 16 residues. Germline CDR1 is MDHEN and CDR2 is SYDVKM. V lost 5 bases and J 1 base, leaving 16 bases between the germline ends. In DNA form, the CDR3 reads TGTGCCAGCAGTATCGCCCTAGGGGGTGGCACAGATACGCAGTATTTT. Translation gives CASSIALGGGTDTQYF.

V is TRBV5-1 and J is TRBJ1-1; unclear D gene. CDR3 length: 11 amino acids. Germline V CDR1 and CDR2: SGHRS, YFSETQ. Trimming took off 2 bases at V and 3 bases at J, with 2 bases between the two ends. Here the CDR3 DNA reads TGCGCCAGCAGCTTAGACACTGAAGCTTTCTTT. This encodes CASSLDTEAFF.

This chain uses TRBV6-6 with TRBJ2-5; D not certain. Between the trimmed V and J ends, which lost 7 bases and 5 bases, there was a span of 8 bases. The CDR3 has 11 residues. Germline V lookup: CDR1 MNHNY, CDR2 SVGAGI (reference sequence). In nucleotides, the CDR3 is TGTGCCAGCAAAGCCGGGGAGACCCAGTACTTC. Translated: CASKAGETQYF.

This clone showed up just a few times. V is TRBV13 and J is TRBJ2-7; TRBD2 matches 9 bases. The germline V gene encodes CDR1 PRHDT and CDR2 FYEKMQ (reference sequence). V shed 3 bases, J shed 1 base, and the junction held 7 bases outside the gene matches. The CDR3 loop spans 16 amino acids. In nucleotides, the CDR3 is TGTGCCAGCAGCTTTAGCCTAGCGGGACAGTCCTACGAGCAGTACTTC. It codes for CASSFSLAGQSYEQYF.

The chain recombines TRBV29-1 with TRBJ2-7; 9 bases are shared with TRBD1. Germline lookup yields CDR1 SQVTM and CDR2 ANQGSEA. V lost 5 bases to trimming and J lost 5 bases; unmatched junction nucleotides: 7. The CDR3 totals 13 residues. The CDR3 coding sequence is TGCAGCGTTTTACAGGGGGCGCAAGACGAGCAGTACTTC. Translated, it gives CSVLQGAQDEQYF.

This clone was counted a single time. The chain uses TRBV11-2 and TRBJ1-5; D possibly corresponds to TRBD1 (5 bases). This CDR3 is 14 amino acids long. Germline CDR1 SGHAT, CDR2 FQNNGV. Between the trimmed V and J ends, which lost 0 bases and 9 bases, there was a span of 12 bases. The CDR3 loop reads CASSLDRARGPQHF. As DNA, the CDR3 is TGTGCCAGCAGCTTAGACAGGGCTAGGGGGCCCCAGCATTTT.

This clone was seen only a few times. The genes are TRBV21-1 and TRBJ2-7; the table's D gene call, TRBD1, was not cross checked with the DNA. TRBV21-1 is a pseudogene segment. CDR3 length: 14 amino acids. CDR3 amino acids: CASSHSEQGYEQYV. The CDR3 nucleotides are TGTGCCAGCAGTCACTCGGAACAGGGCTACGAGCAGTACGTC.

CDR3 residues: CASSPPGQGADTQYF. CDR3 nucleotide sequence: TGTGCCAGCTCACCACCGGGACAGGGTGCAGATACGCAGTATTTT. The genes are TRBV18 and TRBJ2-3, with 9 bases matching TRBD1. From germline, CDR1 is KGHSH and CDR2 LQKENI. V gave up 0 bases and J gave up 4 bases; unmatched junction bases: 2. The CDR3 length is 15 residues.

This clone has only one observation. The gene calls are TRBV18 and TRBJ1-1, with TRBD1 as a possible D gene (5 bases). Germline CDR1 is KGHSH and CDR2 is LQKENI. The CDR3 loop spans 15 amino acids. V was shortened by 2 bases and J by 4 bases, with 14 bases between the two germline ends. The chain's CDR3 is CASSPEGGARTEAFF. In DNA form, the CDR3 reads TGTGCCAGCTCACCAGAAGGAGGGGCTCGCACTGAAGCTTTCTTT.

This chain uses TRBV30 with TRBJ2-7, with no clear D. Trimming stripped 3 bases from V and 2 bases from J, with 14 bases between. CDR3 length: 14 residues. Germline V gene sequence: CDR1 GTSNPN, CDR2 SVGIG (reference sequence). The CDR3 region is CAWSRPAGAYEQYV. The DNA for the CDR3 is TGTGCCTGGAGCCGGCCGGCCGGAGCCTACGAGCAGTACGTC.

The DNA for the CDR3 is TGTGCCAGTAGTGTTAGCGGCGCGACCTACAATGAGCAGTTCTTC. As protein: CASSVSGATYNEQFF. This sequence joins TRBV19 and TRBJ2-1; a weak D match, TRBD2 (6 bases). This CDR3 has 15 residues. Trimming shortened V by 5 bases and J by 2 bases, and 13 bases separated the two germline ends. Germline lookup yields CDR1 LNHDA and CDR2 SQIVND (reference sequence).

V is TRBV19 and J is TRBJ2-1; perhaps TRBD2 as D (6 bases). Trimming shortened V by 3 bases and J by 15 bases, and 12 bases separated the two germline ends. This CDR3 has 11 amino acids. Germline V lookup: CDR1 LNHDA, CDR2 SQIVND (reference sequence). The CDR3 protein is CASSMGGLPFF. CDR3 DNA sequence: TGTGCCAGTAGTATGGGAGGACTTCCGTTCTTC.

The chain links TRBV7-6 to TRBJ2-5; tentative D call: TRBD2 (6 bases). Trimming left V 5 bases short and J 1 base short, with 11 bases between. CDR3 size: 14 residues. Germline values: CDR1 SGHVS, CDR2 FNYEAQ. The CDR3 loop reads CASSPRTTQETQYF. CDR3 DNA sequence: TGTGCCAGCAGCCCTCGGACTACCCAAGAGACCCAGTACTTC. Full variable domain (remainder filled in from reference TRBV7-6 and TRBJ2-5): GAGVSQSPRYKVTKRGQDVALRCDPISGHVSLYWYRQALGQGPEFLTYFNYEAQQDKSGLPNDRFSAERPEGSISTLTIQRTEQRDSAMYRCASSPRTTQETQYFGPGTRLLVL.

V and J are TRBV5-6 and TRBJ2-3; possibly TRBD1 or TRBD2 for D (5 bases each). CDR3 length: 13 residues. CDR1 and CDR2 (germline): SGHDT, YYEEEE. CDR3 DNA: TGTTCTTGGGACGCGCCTAGCACAGATACGCAGTATTTT. Protein sequence: CSWDAPSTDTQYF.

V gene TRBV10-1 combines with J gene TRBJ2-4, with D possibly matching TRBD2 (6 bases). The V end lost 9 bases, the J end lost 1 base, and 19 bases lay between the germline ends. The germline CDR1 and CDR2 sequences are WNHNN and SYGVQD (reference sequence). The length of the CDR3 is 16 residues. CDR3 region: CASLIRGAGAKNIQYF. DNA of the CDR3: TGCGCCAGTCTTATACGGGGCGCGGGGGCCAAAAACATTCAGTACTTC.

CDR3 in DNA: TGTGCCAGCAGCTTAAGCTCTAGCGGCTACAATGAGCAGTTCTTC. Residues: CASSLSSSGYNEQFF. This chain links TRBV7-3 with TRBJ2-1; 7 bases match TRBD2. The CDR3 runs to 15 residues. The germline CDR1 and CDR2 sequences are SGHTA and FQGTGA. Unmatched junction bases numbered 3, after V lost 1 base and J lost 3 bases.

On this clone: Compared with germline, one end of the junction differs, possibly owing to a read error. This chain joins TRBV7-2 and TRBJ2-1; 9 nucleotides line up with TRBD2. In germline, CDR1 is SGHTA, CDR2 FQGNSA. The CDR3 is 15 amino acids. CDR3 nucleotide sequence: TGTGCCAGCAGCCTAGCAGGGACTAGCCTCAATGAGCAGTTCTTC. This encodes CASSLAGTSLNEQFF.

The chain recombines TRBV6-1 with TRBJ1-1; D gene unclear. CDR1 and CDR2 from the germline V gene are MNHNS and SASEGT. V dropped 7 bases and J dropped 5 bases, with 17 bases sitting between them. The CDR3 contains 14 residues. The chain's CDR3 is CASTSDNAWTEAFF. The DNA for the CDR3 is TGTGCCAGCACCTCGGATAACGCCTGGACTGAAGCTTTCTTT.

The gene calls are TRBV25-1 and TRBJ1-1; tentatively, D is TRBD1 (6 bases). Trimming took 5 bases from V and 1 from J, leaving 23 bases between them. Germline CDR1 MGHDK, CDR2 SYGVNS. The CDR3 has 18 amino acids. CDR3 nucleotide sequence: TGTGCCAGCAGTCCCCGAACGGACAGAATAGGAGGGAACACTGAAGCTTTCTTT. Amino acid sequence: CASSPRTDRIGGNTEAFF.

The rearrangement links TRBV5-6 to TRBJ2-1; no reliable D call. Germline CDR1 SGHDT, CDR2 YYEEEE. V was cut by 1 base and J by 0 bases, with 11 bases left in between. The CDR3 contains 16 residues. CDR3: CASSLFGDSSYNEQFF. CDR3 nucleotide sequence: TGTGCCAGCAGCTTGTTCGGCGATAGCTCCTACAATGAGCAGTTCTTC. Combining the CDR3 with reference TRBV5-6 and TRBJ2-1 gives the whole variable domain DAGVTQSPTHLIKTRGQQVTLRCSPKSGHDTVSWYQQALGQGPQFIFQYYEEEERQRGNFPDRFSGHQFPNYSSELNVNALLLGDSALYLCASSLFGDSSYNEQFFGPGTRLTVL.

This clone was seen just once. The chain is built from TRBV28 and TRBJ2-1; D might be TRBD1 (6 bases). The germline gives CDR1 MDHEN, CDR2 SYDVKM. The CDR3 length is 14 residues. V was clipped by 6 bases and J by 0 bases, with 9 bases between them. The CDR3 DNA reads as TGTGCCAGCAGCAACAGGGCCTCCTACAATGAGCAGTTCTTC. Its protein is CASSNRASYNEQFF.

This sequence joins TRBV19 and TRBJ2-3, with TRBD2 as a possible D gene (5 bases). Germline CDR1 and CDR2: LNHDA and SQIVND (reference sequence). CDR3 length equals 14 residues. Between the trimmed V and J ends, which lost 10 bases and 0 bases, there was a span of 14 bases. In DNA, the CDR3 is TGTGCCACCCTGAGGGAGTCTAGCACAGATACGCAGTATTTT. Its protein product is CATLRESSTDTQYF.

This sequence joins TRBV19 and TRBJ2-2; D ambiguous. Trimming stripped 6 bases from V and 5 bases from J, with 13 bases between. CDR1 and CDR2 (germline): LNHDA, SQIVND (reference sequence). There are 14 residues in the CDR3. DNA for the CDR3: TGTGCCAGTAGGACCTTCACCTCTACCGGGGAGCTGTTTTTT. This sequence encodes CASRTFTSTGELFF.

This chain joins TRBV18 and TRBJ1-1, with unresolved D. The CDR3 length is 13 residues. V lost 4 bases and J 1 base, leaving 7 bases between the germline ends. Germline V gene lookup returns CDR1 KGHSH and CDR2 LQKENI. CDR3 protein: CASSHGPNTEAFF. The CDR3 region has the DNA TGTGCCAGCTCACACGGTCCGAACACTGAAGCTTTCTTT.

The rearrangement joins TRBV6-1 to TRBJ2-5; D is possibly TRBD1 or TRBD2 (5 bases each). The CDR3 runs 14 residues. Trimming pared 5 bases from V and 5 bases from J, leaving 15 bases between. Germline CDR1 MNHNS, CDR2 SASEGT. This CDR3 reads CASSRDLVRETQYF. CDR3 DNA: TGTGCCAGCAGTCGGGACCTGGTTAGGGAGACCCAGTACTTC.

The chain couples TRBV6-6 to TRBJ2-3, with D unclear. The CDR3 has 12 residues. The ends were cut back, 4 bases at V and 6 bases at J, with 8 bases in the middle. In germline, CDR1 is MNHNY, CDR2 SVGAGI (reference sequence). Here the CDR3 reads CASSSQADTQYF. CDR3 DNA: TGTGCCAGCAGTTCCCAGGCGGATACGCAGTATTTT.